This T cell receptor (beta chain) was retrieved from a study of OX40 agonist ivuxolimab in advanced cancers. Broader study findings: Fewer expanded clones were found on average in CD4+ than in CD8+ T cells.

Produced via immunoSEQ multiplex PCR; TCRdb's table is partial and in-frame only. The sample has 35,000 to 50,000 clones; approximately 92% are singletons. A note on this clone: The antigen is not known.

This CDR3 contains 14 residues. Germline CDR1 is MNHNY and CDR2 is SVGAGI (reference sequence). The V end was cut by 7 bases, the J end by 1 base, with 10 bases between. This material consisted of CD4+ or CD8+ T cells sorted from blood, taken in a trial of the OX40 agonist ivuxolimab. The receptor was derived from an adult with an advanced solid tumor such as melanoma, head and neck, liver or kidney cancer. V and J are TRBV6-6 and TRBJ2-2; D is perhaps TRBD1 (5 bases). The CDR3, as DNA: TGTGCCAGCAACCCCAGGGAGAACACCGGGGAGCTGTTTTTT. Its protein is CASNPRENTGELFF.